Described below is a single TCR beta chain sequence and its context. Autoimmune disease history or systemic immunosuppression led to patient exclusion. Trimming stripped 8 bases from V and 0 bases from J, with 23 bases between. The length of the CDR3 is 18 residues. The germline CDR1 and CDR2 sequences are SGHNT and YENEEA. This sample was taken from a study of OX40 agonist ivuxolimab in advanced cancers. Study as a whole: Patients receiving dose escalation had hepatocellular carcinoma, melanoma, renal cell or head and neck cancer. Age averaged approximately 60 years (range roughly 23 to 79), and around 87% were male.

Using immunoSEQ multiplex PCR, the repertoire was profiled, and TCRdb retains in-frame clones only, with some absent. The table has 25,000 to 35,000 clones, roughly nine tenths seen once. This TCR was sampled from an adult with an advanced solid tumor such as melanoma, head and neck, liver or kidney cancer. The sequencing here drew on CD4+ or CD8+ T cells sorted from blood, taken in a trial of the OX40 agonist ivuxolimab. V and J are TRBV11-3 and TRBJ2-4, with D tentatively TRBD1 (5 bases). This CDR3 is CASRKQVGDALAKNIQYF. Written as DNA, the CDR3 is TGTGCCAGCCGAAAACAGGTGGGTGACGCGTTAGCCAAAAACATTCAGTACTTC. The variable domain in full, with the rest retrieved from reference TRBV11-3 and TRBJ2-4, is EAGVVQSPRYKIIEKKQPVAFWCNPISGHNTLYWYLQNLGQGPELLIRYENEEAVDDSQLPKDRFSAERLKGVDSTLKIQPAELGDSAVYLCASRKQVGDALAKNIQYFGAGTRLSVL.